This T cell receptor beta chain was captured by sequencing in a study of shared clonotypes between healthy human individuals (dated by TCRdb to the early 2020s). Describing the broader study: The cohort comprised two women and three men aged 18 to 49 years. For each donor, CD4 naive and CD4 memory were each given three plates, CD8 naive was given two plates, and CD8 memory was given one plate. To estimate repertoire size and how much clonotypes are shared between individuals, the study performed deep sequencing of blood TCR repertoires from 4 to 6 healthy adults. Different laboratories and diverse techniques were used to prepare libraries and sequence TCR repertoires, to increase sequencing depth and limit assay-specific biases. Leukapheresis yielded between about 0.94 and 8.9 billion PBMCs per donor.

The paper's findings and limits, for the study overall: Across a few donors, approximately 4.9% of naive CD4, roughly 3.4% of naive CD8, approximately 2.5% of memory CD4, and under 0.45% of memory CD8 clonotypes were shared. Naive subsets generally had larger estimated clonotype richness than memory subsets. The genetic and exposure-history diversity represented was limited by the small number of donors. Incomplete sequencing was indicated by rarefaction of sorted-subset datasets, despite the large sequencing depth. Sampling was limited to blood, and TCR repertoires in tissue likely differ from TCR repertoires in blood. Pairwise subsampling led to the expectation that sequencing depth would affect the degree of clonotype sharing among donors. Higher generation probabilities were observed for clonotypes shared by all four sorted-subset donors than for non-shared clonotypes.

As to this clone: It lacks a known antigen. Base qualities are not recorded, but no much larger clone differs from it by a single base.

Using the deep immunoSEQ assay, multiplex PCR amplified TCR CDR3 regions from genomic DNA. Genomic DNA extracted from each cell subset was distributed evenly over all wells of several immunoSEQ 96-well plates, and each plate served as one replicate. For sorted subsets, 200 to 250 ng genomic DNA, equal to 30,000 or so T cell genomes, was loaded into each replicate PCR. The purified libraries were quantified using a Qubit 3.0 fluorometer, sized with a Bioanalyzer 2100, and then quantified again using the KAPA Library Quantification kit. Each immunoSEQ 96-well plate was sequenced on its own single-read 150-cycle Illumina NextSeq 550 flow cell. As for the authors' bioinformatics: The immunoSEQ output contained only junctional sequences without quality scores, so filtering could not match that applied to full-length reads. To assign V/J genes and CDR3, sequences were annotated using PyIR, a Python wrapper for IgBLAST v1.9, with IMGT germline references. Reads with weak V/J assignments (E-value above 1e-6), missing CDR3, stop codons, out-of-frame junctions, or ambiguous translated residues were removed. V3J clonotypes were defined as sequences sharing the same inferred V gene, J gene, and CDR3 amino acid sequence. Percentage overlap between repertoires was computed as shared unique clonotypes divided by the size of the smaller repertoire. Three approaches were used to assess repertoire richness: RTK rarefaction, the Chao1 estimator, and Recon v2.1 estimates of unobserved clonotypes. Generation probabilities were computed with OLGA for all TCRbeta clonotypes obtained by the gDNA method from several donors. Sourced from immuneACCESS, this table was stored by TCRdb with only in-frame sequences that have V and J called. A share of the clones is absent; for the studies checked, an unresolved V gene accounts for under half, and the remainder has no known explanation. That table is the source of V, J and clone size, and D and trimming were worked out from the DNA. The sample table lists about a million clones, 70% to 85% of them with a count of one. The top ten constitute roughly 0.82% of the sample.

V has 4 bases trimmed and J has 4 bases trimmed; junction bases matching no gene number 8. The germline V gene (reference sequence) yields SGHNT for CDR1 and YYREEE for CDR2. Counted from cysteine to phenylalanine, this CDR3 has 16 amino acids. Left in the record is the CDR3 DNA by itself, 48 bases read in frame from the first base. The donors were healthy, HIV-negative adults with no recently reported acute infections or vaccinations. All donors were Caucasian adults living in Nashville, Tennessee, USA. Magnetic negative selection was used to enrich CD4+ T cells, after which naive cells were positively selected on CD45RA and the negative fraction became the memory subset. Blood was obtained by leukapheresis, after which PBMCs were separated by Ficoll-Histopaque density gradient centrifugation and cryopreserved in liquid nitrogen vapor phase. Purity and quantity of every magnetically sorted T cell population were checked by analytical flow cytometry. Each sorted fraction had its genomic DNA isolated and then quantified by UV absorbance on a Nanodrop 2000c.

The chain is assembled from TRBV5-4 and TRBJ2-6; a stretch of 7 junction bases matches TRBD1. The sequencing sample was made of memory CD4+ T cells from PBMCs. The intended sense of this specimen's cell subset or site label: CD45RA-negative fraction. The source is a man between 18 and 35 years old in good health. Some clones in this sample may be carry-over from other donors' samples. The CDR3 amino acid sequence is: CASSLPGGLGANVLTF. The nucleotide sequence is TGTGCCAGCAGCCTCCCAGGGGGATTGGGGGCCAACGTCCTGACTTTC. Reference TRBV5-4 and TRBJ2-6 proteins supply the regions before and after the CDR3; the full variable domain is: ETGVTQSPTHLIKTRGQQVTLRCSSQSGHNTVSWYQQALGQGPQFIFQYYREEENGRGNFPPRFSGLQFPNYSSELNVNALELDDSALYLCASSLPGGLGANVLTFGAGSRLTVL.